This TCR beta chain was obtained from a study of blood T cell repertoires in COVID-19. The overall study: Samples representing acute and convalescent COVID-19 were sourced from the United States, Italy and Spain. T cells, B-cell-depleted T cells, or PBMCs provided the cDNA or gDNA that served as material.

The germline gives CDR1 ENHRY, CDR2 SYGVKD. This CDR3 contains 15 residues. Trimming took off 2 bases at V and 1 base at J, with 11 bases between the two ends. As handled by the study authors: Amplification of reference gene primers provided the estimated nucleated cell counts. The table came from immunoSEQ multiplex PCR; TCRdb's copy has only in-frame clones and leaves some out. The V and J calls and clone size are taken from that table; D and trimming were inferred from the DNA. The sample carries approximately 110,000 clones, about 89% recorded once. Sequenced input: peripheral blood. The V gene is TRBV10-3, the J gene TRBJ1-2; D is possibly TRBD1 (5 bases). This sequence was found in a man aged 35-49 years with acute or convalescent COVID-19. CDR3 in DNA: TGTGCCATCAGTGAGGGGACGGGGGATAACTATGGCTACACCTTC. It codes for CAISEGTGDNYGYTF.